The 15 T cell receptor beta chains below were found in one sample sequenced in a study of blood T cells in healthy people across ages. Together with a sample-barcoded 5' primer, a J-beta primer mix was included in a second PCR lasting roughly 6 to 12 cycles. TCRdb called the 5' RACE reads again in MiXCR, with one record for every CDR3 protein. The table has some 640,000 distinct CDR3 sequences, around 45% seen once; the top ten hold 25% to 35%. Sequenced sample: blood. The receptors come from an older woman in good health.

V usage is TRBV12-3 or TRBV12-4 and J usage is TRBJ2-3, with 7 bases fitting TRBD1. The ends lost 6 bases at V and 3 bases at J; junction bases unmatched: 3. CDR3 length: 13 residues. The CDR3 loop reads CASRTGLTDTQYF. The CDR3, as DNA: TGTGCCAGCAGGACAGGGCTAACAGATACGCAGTATTTT.

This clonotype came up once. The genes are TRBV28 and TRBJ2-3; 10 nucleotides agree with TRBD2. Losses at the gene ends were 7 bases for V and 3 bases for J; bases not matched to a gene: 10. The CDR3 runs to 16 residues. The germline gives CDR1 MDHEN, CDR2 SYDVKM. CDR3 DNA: TGTGCCAGCAAGGGATCTCTAGCGGGAGTGACAGATACGCAGTATTTT. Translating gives CASKGSLAGVTDTQYF.

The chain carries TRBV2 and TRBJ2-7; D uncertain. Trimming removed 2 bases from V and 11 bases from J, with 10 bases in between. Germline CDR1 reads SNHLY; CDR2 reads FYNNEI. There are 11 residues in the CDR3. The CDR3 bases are TGTGCCAGCAGTGAAATGGCAGTGGAGTACTTC. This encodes CASSEMAVEYF.

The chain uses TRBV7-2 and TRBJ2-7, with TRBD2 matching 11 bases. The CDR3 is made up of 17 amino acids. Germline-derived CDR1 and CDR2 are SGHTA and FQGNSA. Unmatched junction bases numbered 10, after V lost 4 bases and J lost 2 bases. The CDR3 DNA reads TGTGCCAGCAGCTCGCAGCCAGCTAGCGGGGGGCCCTACGAGCAGTACTTC. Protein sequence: CASSSQPASGGPYEQYF. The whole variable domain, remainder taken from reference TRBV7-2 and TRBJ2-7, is GAGVSQSPSNKVTEKGKDVELRCDPISGHTALYWYRQSLGQGLEFLIYFQGNSAPDKSGLPSDRFSAERTGGSVSTLTIQRTQQEDSAVYLCASSSQPASGGPYEQYFGPGTRLTVT.

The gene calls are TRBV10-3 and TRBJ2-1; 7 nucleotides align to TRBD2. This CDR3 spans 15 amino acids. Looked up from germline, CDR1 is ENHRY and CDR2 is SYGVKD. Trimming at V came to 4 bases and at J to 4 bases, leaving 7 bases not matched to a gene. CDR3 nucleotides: TGTGCCATCAGTGGGGTGGGGGGGACGTACAATGAGCAGTTCTTC. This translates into CAISGVGGTYNEQFF.

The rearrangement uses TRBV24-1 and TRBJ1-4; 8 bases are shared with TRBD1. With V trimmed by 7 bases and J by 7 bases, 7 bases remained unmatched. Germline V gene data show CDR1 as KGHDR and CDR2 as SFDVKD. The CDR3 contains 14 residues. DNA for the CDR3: TGTGCCACCAGGCGGGGACAGGAAGGTGAAAAACTGTTTTTT. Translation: CATRRGQEGEKLFF.

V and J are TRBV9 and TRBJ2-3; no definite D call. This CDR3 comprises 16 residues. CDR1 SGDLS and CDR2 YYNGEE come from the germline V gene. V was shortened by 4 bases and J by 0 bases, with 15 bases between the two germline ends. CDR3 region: CASSPSTGTSTDTQYF. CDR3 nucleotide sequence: TGTGCCAGCAGCCCCTCGACGGGCACTAGCACAGATACGCAGTATTTT.

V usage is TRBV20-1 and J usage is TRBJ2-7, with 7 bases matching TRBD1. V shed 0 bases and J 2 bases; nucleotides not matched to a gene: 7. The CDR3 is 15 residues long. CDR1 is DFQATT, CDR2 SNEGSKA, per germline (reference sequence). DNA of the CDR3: TGCAGTGCTAGAGATATAGGGGGCCGTACCTACGAGCAGTACTTC. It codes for CSARDIGGRTYEQYF.

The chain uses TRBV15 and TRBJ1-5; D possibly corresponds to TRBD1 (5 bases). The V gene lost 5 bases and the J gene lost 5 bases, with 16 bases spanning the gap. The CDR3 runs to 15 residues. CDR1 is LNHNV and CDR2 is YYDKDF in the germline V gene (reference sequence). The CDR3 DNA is TGTGCCACCAGCGAAGGCAGTCGGGGGGATCAGCCCCAGCATTTT. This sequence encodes CATSEGSRGDQPQHF.

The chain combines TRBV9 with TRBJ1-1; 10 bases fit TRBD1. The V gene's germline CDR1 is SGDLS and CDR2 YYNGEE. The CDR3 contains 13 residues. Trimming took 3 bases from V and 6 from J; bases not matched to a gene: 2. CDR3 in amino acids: CASSGGQGAEAFF. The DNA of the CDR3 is TGTGCCAGCAGCGGAGGACAGGGGGCTGAAGCTTTCTTT.

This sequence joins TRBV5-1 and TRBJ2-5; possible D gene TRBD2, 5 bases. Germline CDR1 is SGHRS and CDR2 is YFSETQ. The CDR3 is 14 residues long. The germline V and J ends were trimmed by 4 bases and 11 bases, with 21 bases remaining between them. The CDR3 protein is CASSPAGSSYGQYF. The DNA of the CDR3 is TGCGCCAGCAGCCCCGCGGGTTCCTCCTACGGGCAGTACTTC.

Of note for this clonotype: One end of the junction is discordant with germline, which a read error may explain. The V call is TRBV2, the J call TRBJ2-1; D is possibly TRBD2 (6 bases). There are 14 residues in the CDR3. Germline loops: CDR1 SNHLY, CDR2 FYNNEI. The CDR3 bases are TGTGCCAGCAGTGCTAGCGCCGCCTACAATGAGCTGTTCTTC. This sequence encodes CASSASAAYNELFF.

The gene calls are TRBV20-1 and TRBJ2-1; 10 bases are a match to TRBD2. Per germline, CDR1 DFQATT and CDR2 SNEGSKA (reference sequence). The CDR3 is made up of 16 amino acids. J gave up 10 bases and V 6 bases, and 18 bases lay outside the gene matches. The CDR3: CSAGPAGGGISYEQFF. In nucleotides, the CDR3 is TGCAGTGCAGGGCCAGCGGGAGGGGGAATCTCCTACGAGCAGTTCTTC.

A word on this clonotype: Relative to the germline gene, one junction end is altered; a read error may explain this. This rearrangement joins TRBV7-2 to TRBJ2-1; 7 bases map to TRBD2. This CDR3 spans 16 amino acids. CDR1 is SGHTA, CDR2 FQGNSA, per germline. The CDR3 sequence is CASSLGLAVTYNGQFF. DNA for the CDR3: TGTGCCAGCAGCTTAGGGCTAGCGGTAACCTACAATGGGCAGTTCTTC.

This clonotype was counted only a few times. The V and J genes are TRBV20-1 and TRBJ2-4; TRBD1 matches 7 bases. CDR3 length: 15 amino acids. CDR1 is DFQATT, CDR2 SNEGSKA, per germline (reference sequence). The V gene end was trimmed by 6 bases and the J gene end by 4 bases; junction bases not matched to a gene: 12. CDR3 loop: CSASGQSISKNIQYF. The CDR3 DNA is TGCAGTGCGTCGGGACAGTCTATATCTAAAAACATTCAGTACTTC.